The text below deals with one T cell receptor beta chain. The antigen is undetermined. A much larger clone differs by one base, so this may be a read error. The data belong to a study of metastatic and nonmetastatic thyroid tumors. Study overall: Samples came from malignant and benign thyroid patients, and repertoires were compared across blood and tumor or nodule tissue. Study results and limitations: In blood and tumor, TCR beta diversity was reportedly significantly higher in malignant thyroid tumors than in benign nodules.

In the authors' methods: Clinicopathological groups supplied CDR3 differences that were used to build a distant-metastasis classifier for papillary thyroid cancer. TCRdb re-processed the PCR reads through MiXCR. TCRdb's processing, not the authors', yielded these V and J calls. The table has approximately 82,000 clones, 9.5% to 15% seen once. All patients reached thyroid surgery having received no treatment beforehand. The CDR3 loop spans 13 amino acids. The V end was cut by 6 bases, the J end by 6 bases, with 14 bases between. Sample: tumor tissue. This clonotype was sampled from a female donor with papillary thyroid cancer or a benign thyroid nodule (not recorded which). Some clones in this sample may be carry-over from other donors' samples. The genes are TRBV12-3 or TRBV12-4 and TRBJ1-2; possibly TRBD1 for D (5 bases). This CDR3 reads CASSFAGLDGYTF. The CDR3 region has the DNA TGTGCCAGCAGCTTCGCAGGGTTGGATGGCTACACCTTC.